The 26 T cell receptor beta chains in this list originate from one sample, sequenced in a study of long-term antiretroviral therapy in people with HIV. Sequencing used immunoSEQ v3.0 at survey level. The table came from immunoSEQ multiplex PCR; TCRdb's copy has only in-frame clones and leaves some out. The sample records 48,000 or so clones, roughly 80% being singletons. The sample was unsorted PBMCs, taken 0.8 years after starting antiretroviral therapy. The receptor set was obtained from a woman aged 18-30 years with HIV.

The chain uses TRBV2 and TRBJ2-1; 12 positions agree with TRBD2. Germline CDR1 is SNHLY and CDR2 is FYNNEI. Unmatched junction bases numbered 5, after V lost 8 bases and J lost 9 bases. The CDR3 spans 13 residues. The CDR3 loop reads CASGTSGFGEQFF. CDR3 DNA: TGTGCCAGCGGGACTAGCGGGTTTGGTGAGCAGTTCTTC. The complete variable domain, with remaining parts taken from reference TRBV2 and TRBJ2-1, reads EPEVTQTPSHQVTQMGQEVILRCVPISNHLYFYWYRQILGQKVEFLVSFYNNEISEKSEIFDDQFSVERPDGSNFTLKIRSTKLEDSAMYFCASGTSGFGEQFFGPGTRLTVL.

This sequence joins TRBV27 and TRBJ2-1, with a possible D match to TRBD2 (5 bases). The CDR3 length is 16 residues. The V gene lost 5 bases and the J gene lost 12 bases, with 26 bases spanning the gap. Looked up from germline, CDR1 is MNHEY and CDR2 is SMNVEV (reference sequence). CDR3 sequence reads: CASSLRRGSLPKWQFF. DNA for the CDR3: TGTGCCAGCAGTCTACGCCGGGGTTCCCTACCCAAGTGGCAGTTCTTC.

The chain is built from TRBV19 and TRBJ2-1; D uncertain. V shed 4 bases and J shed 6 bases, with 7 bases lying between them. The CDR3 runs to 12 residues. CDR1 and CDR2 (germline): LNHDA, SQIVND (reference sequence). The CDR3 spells CASSTTFNEQFF. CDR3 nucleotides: TGTGCCAGTAGTACCACATTCAATGAGCAGTTCTTC.

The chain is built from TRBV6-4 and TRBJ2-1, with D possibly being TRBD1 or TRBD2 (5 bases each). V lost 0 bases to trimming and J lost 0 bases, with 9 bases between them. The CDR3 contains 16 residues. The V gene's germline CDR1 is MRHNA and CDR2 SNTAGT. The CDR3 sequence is CASSDSWGSSYNEQFF. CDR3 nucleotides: TGTGCCAGCAGTGACTCGTGGGGGAGCTCCTACAATGAGCAGTTCTTC.

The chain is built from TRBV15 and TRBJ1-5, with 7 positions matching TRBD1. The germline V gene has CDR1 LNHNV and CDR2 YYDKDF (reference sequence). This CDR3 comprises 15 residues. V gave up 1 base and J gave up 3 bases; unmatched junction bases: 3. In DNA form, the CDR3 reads TGTGCCACCAGCAGAGGGGACAGAGACAATCAGCCCCAGCATTTT. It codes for CATSRGDRDNQPQHF.

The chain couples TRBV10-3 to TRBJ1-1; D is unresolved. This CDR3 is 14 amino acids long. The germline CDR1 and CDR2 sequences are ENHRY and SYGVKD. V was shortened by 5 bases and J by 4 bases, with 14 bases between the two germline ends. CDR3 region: CAISTYSDGTEAFF. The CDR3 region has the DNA TGTGCCATCAGTACATACAGTGATGGCACTGAAGCTTTCTTT.

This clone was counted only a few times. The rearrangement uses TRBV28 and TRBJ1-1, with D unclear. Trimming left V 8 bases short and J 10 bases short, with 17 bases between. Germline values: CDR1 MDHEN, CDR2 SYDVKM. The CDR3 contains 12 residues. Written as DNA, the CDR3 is TGTGCCAGCGGTATCTCCGGCTTAAGAGCTTTCTTT. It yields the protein CASGISGLRAFF.

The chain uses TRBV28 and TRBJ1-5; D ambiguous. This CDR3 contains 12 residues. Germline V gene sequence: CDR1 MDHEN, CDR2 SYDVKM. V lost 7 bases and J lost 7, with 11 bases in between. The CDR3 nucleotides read TGTGCCAGCACCCGTCTGCGGCAGCCCCAGCATTTT. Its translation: CASTRLRQPQHF.

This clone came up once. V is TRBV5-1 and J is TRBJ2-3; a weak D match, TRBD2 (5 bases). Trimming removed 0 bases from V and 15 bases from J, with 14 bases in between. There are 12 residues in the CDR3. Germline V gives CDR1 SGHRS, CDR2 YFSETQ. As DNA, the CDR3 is TGCGCCAGCAGCTTGGACCTAGCCGGGCTTTATTTT. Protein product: CASSLDLAGLYF.

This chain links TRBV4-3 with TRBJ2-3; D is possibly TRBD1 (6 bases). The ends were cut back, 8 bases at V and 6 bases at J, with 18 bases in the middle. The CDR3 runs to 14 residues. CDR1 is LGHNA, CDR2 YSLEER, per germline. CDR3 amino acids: CASSQGFGPDTQYF. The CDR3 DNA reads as TGCGCCAGCTCCCAGGGGTTCGGGCCGGATACGCAGTATTTT.

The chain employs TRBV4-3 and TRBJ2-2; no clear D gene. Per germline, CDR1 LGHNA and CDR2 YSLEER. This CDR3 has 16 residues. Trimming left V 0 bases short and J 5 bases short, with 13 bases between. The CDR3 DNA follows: TGCGCCAGCAGCCAAGAGACTCTGAGTGGGACCGGGGAGCTGTTTTTT. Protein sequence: CASSQETLSGTGELFF.

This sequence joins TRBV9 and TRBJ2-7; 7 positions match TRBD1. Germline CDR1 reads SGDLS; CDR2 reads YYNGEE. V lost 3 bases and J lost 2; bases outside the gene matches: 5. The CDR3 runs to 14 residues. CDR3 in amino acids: CASSAGTVPYEQYF. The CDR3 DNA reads TGTGCCAGCAGCGCAGGGACAGTTCCCTACGAGCAGTACTTC.

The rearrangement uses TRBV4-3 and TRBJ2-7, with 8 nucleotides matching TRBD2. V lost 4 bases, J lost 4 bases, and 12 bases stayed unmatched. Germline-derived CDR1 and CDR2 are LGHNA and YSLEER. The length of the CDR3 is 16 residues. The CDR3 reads CASSPGGGELIYEQYF. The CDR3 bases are TGCGCCAGCAGCCCCGGGGGGGGTGAGTTAATTTACGAGCAGTACTTC.

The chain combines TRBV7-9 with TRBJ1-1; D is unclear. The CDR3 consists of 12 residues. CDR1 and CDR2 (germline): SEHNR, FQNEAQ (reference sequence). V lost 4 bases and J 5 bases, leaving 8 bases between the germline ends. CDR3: CASSWGGTEAFF. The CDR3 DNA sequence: TGTGCCAGCAGCTGGGGAGGGACTGAAGCTTTCTTT.

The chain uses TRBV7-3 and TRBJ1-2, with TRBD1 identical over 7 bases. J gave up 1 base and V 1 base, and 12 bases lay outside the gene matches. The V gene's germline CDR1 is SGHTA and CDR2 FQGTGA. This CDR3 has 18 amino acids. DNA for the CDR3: TGTGCCAGCAGCTTAAGGGGGGACAGTGCAAACCTTAACTATGGCTACACCTTC. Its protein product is CASSLRGDSANLNYGYTF. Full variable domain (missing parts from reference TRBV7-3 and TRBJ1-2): GAGVSQTPSNKVTEKGKYVELRCDPISGHTALYWYRQSLGQGPEFLIYFQGTGAADDSGLPNDRFFAVRPEGSVSTLKIQRTERGDSAVYLCASSLRGDSANLNYGYTFGSGTRLTVV.

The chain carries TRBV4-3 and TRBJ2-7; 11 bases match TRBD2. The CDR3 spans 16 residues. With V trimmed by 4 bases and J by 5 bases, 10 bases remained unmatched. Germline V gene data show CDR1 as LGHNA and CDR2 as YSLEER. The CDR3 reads CASSPAGLAGSHEQYF. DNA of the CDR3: TGCGCCAGCAGCCCAGCCGGACTAGCGGGTTCCCACGAGCAGTACTTC.

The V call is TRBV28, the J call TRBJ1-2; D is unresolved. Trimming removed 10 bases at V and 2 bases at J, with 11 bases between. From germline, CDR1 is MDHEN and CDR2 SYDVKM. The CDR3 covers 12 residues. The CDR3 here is CATIDLNYGYTF. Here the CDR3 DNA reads TGTGCCACCATCGATCTAAACTATGGCTACACCTTC.

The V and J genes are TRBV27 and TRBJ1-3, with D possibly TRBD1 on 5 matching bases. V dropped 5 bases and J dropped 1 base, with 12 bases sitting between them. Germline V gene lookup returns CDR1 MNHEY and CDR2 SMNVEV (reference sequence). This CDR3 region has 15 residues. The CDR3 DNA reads TGTGCCAGCAGTACAGTCGGGGGGTCTGGAAACACCATATATTTT. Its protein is CASSTVGGSGNTIYF.

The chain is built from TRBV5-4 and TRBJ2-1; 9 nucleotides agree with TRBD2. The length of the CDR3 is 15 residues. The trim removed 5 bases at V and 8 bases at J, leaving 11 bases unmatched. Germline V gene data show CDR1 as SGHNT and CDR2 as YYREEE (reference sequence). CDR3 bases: TGTGCCAGCAGACATAGCGGGAGCCGGGTCGATGAGCAGTTCTTC. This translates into CASRHSGSRVDEQFF.

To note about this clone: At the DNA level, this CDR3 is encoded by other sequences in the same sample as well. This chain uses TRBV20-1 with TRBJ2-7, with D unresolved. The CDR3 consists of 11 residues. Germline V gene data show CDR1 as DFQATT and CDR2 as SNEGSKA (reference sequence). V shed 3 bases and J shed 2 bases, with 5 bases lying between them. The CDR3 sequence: CSARLTYEQYF. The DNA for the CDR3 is TGCAGTGCTAGGTTGACCTACGAGCAGTACTTC.

The CDR3 reads CASSPDLRSYEQYF. CDR3 coding DNA: TGTGCCAGCTCACCGGATCTTCGCTCCTACGAGCAGTACTTC. The V gene is TRBV18, the J gene TRBJ2-7, with D uncertain. Germline-derived CDR1 and CDR2 are KGHSH and LQKENI. Trimming removed 3 bases at V and 0 bases at J, with 9 bases between. The CDR3 totals 14 residues.

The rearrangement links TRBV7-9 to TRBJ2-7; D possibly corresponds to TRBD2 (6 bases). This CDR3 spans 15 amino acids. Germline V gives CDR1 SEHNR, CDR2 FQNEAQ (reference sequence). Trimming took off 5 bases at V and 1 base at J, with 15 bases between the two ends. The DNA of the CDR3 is TGTGCCAGCAGCCAAAGGGACTTGTATTCCTACGAGCAGTACTTC. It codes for CASSQRDLYSYEQYF.

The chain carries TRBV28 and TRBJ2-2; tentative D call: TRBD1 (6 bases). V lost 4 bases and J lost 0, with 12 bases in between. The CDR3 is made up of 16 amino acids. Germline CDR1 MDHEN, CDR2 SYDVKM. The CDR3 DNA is TGTGCCAGCAGTTATCTCAGGGGAGCGAACACCGGGGAGCTGTTTTTT. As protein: CASSYLRGANTGELFF. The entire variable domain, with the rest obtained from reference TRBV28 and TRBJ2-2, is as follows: DVKVTQSSRYLVKRTGEKVFLECVQDMDHENMFWYRQDPGLGLRLIYFSYDVKMKEKGDIPEGYSVSREKKERFSLILESASTNQTSMYLCASSYLRGANTGELFFGEGSRLTVL.

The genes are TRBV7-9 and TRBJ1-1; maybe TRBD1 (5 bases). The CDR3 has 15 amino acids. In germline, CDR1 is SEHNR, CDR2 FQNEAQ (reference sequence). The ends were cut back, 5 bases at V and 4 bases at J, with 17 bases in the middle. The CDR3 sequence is CASSPRGASPTEAFF. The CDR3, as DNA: TGTGCCAGCAGCCCTAGGGGTGCGAGCCCCACTGAAGCTTTCTTT. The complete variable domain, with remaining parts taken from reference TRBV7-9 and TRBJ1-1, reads DTGVSQNPRHKITKRGQNVTFRCDPISEHNRLYWYRQTLGQGPEFLTYFQNEAQLEKSRLLSDRFSAERPKGSFSTLEIQRTEQGDSAMYLCASSPRGASPTEAFFGQGTRLTVV.

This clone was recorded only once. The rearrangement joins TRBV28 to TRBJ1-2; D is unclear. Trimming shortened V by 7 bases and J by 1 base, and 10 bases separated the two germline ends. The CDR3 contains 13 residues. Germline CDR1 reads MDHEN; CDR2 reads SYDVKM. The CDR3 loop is CASTFSINYGYTF. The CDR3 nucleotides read TGTGCCAGCACCTTTAGCATTAACTATGGCTACACCTTC.

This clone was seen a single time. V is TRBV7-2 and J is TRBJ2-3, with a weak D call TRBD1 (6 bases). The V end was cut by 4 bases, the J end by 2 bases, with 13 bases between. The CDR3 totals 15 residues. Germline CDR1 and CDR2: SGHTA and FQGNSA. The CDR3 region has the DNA TGTGCCAGCAGCTCGCTGGGGGCTTACACAGATACGCAGTATTTT. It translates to CASSSLGAYTDTQYF.